The 10 T cell receptor beta chains below come from one sample, sequenced in a study of CD8+ T cells in alopecia areata. As for treatment: oral pan-JAK inhibitor, 5-10 mg twice daily. cDNA reverse transcribed from extracted RNA served as the sequencing template. Sequenced by immunoSEQ multiplex PCR; TCRdb stores in-frame clones only, minus some. The data show 150,000 to 200,000 clones, more than 50% seen once. The material was CD4+ T cells sorted from blood, obtained at week 24, from a patient treated with tofacitinib. These receptors were collected from a human donor with alopecia areata.

This rearrangement joins TRBV30 to TRBJ2-3; D not certain. Germline CDR1 is GTSNPN and CDR2 is SVGIG (reference sequence). The CDR3 totals 13 residues. V lost 3 bases and J 0 bases, leaving 7 bases between the germline ends. DNA for the CDR3: TGTGCCTGGAGGCGGCCGAGCACAGATACGCAGTATTTT. Its translation is CAWRRPSTDTQYF.

The V call is TRBV7-2, the J call TRBJ2-7, with D unclear. CDR1 and CDR2 from the germline V gene are SGHTA and FQGNSA. The CDR3 has 15 amino acids. V was clipped by 1 base and J by 5 bases, with 15 bases between them. In nucleotides, the CDR3 is TGTGCCAGCAGCTTAGGGGTAGTGGTTGTCAACGAGCAGTACTTC. This translates into CASSLGVVVVNEQYF.

On this clone itself: The sample has other DNA sequences that encode this CDR3 too. The gene calls are TRBV9 and TRBJ1-5, with a weak D call TRBD1 (5 bases). Germline loops: CDR1 SGDLS, CDR2 YYNGEE. This CDR3 is built from 15 residues. V lost 0 bases and J 0 bases, leaving 7 bases between the germline ends. The CDR3 bases are TGTGCCAGCAGCGTAGGGGGGGATAGCAATCAGCCCCAGCATTTT. Its protein is CASSVGGDSNQPQHF.

V gene TRBV5-1 combines with J gene TRBJ2-4; perhaps TRBD1 as D (6 bases). Germline CDR1 is SGHRS and CDR2 is YFSETQ. The CDR3 spans 17 residues. Trimming stripped 0 bases from V and 1 base from J, with 14 bases between. In nucleotides, the CDR3 is TGCGCCAGCAGCTTGGAAGGTCAGGGGAAGGCCAAAAACATTCAGTACTTC. It codes for CASSLEGQGKAKNIQYF. Full variable domain (remainder filled in from reference TRBV5-1 and TRBJ2-4): KAGVTQTPRYLIKTRGQQVTLSCSPISGHRSVSWYQQTPGQGLQFLFEYFSETQRNKGNFPGRFSGRQFSNSRSEMNVSTLELGDSALYLCASSLEGQGKAKNIQYFGAGTRLSVL.

The chain is built from TRBV7-6 and TRBJ1-3; tentative D call: TRBD1 (5 bases). Germline loops: CDR1 SGHVS, CDR2 FNYEAQ. The V gene lost 4 bases and the J gene lost 0 bases, with 10 bases spanning the gap. This CDR3 has 15 residues. The CDR3, as DNA: TGTGCCAGCAGCTCGAGGGGAGTCTCTGGAAACACCATATATTTT. Amino acid sequence: CASSSRGVSGNTIYF.

This clone was counted between two and nine times. CDR3 DNA: TGTGCATCCAGGGCACGCTATGGCTACACCTTC. Encoded protein: CASRARYGYTF. The genes are TRBV27 and TRBJ1-2; maybe TRBD1 (5 bases). CDR3 length equals 11 residues. The germline CDR1 and CDR2 sequences are MNHEY and SMNVEV (reference sequence).

This clone was seen just once. The chain has TRBV7-2 and TRBJ2-3; a possible D gene is TRBD2 (5 bases). The germline V gene encodes CDR1 SGHTA and CDR2 FQGNSA. V was clipped by 5 bases and J by 0 bases, with 15 bases between them. The CDR3 is 16 amino acids. The CDR3 reads CASSQGFERSTDTQYF. CDR3 nucleotides: TGTGCCAGCAGCCAAGGTTTCGAGCGGAGCACAGATACGCAGTATTTT.

The chain has TRBV7-2 and TRBJ2-3, with D unclear. From germline, CDR1 is SGHTA and CDR2 FQGNSA. CDR3 size: 13 residues. Between the trimmed V and J ends, which lost 3 bases and 5 bases, there was a span of 9 bases. The CDR3 bases are TGTGCCAGCAGCTTGATAAGGCGAGATACGCAGTATTTT. Its protein is CASSLIRRDTQYF.

This clone was detected a few times. The J gene is TRBJ2-5, the V gene TRBV29-1; possible D gene TRBD1, 5 bases. Germline CDR1 and CDR2: SQVTM and ANQGSEA. V lost 2 bases, J lost 4 bases, and 11 bases lay in between. The CDR3 extends over 13 amino acids. This CDR3 reads CSVEFRGGETQYF. DNA for the CDR3: TGCAGCGTTGAATTTAGGGGCGGAGAGACCCAGTACTTC.

This clone was seen just once. CDR3 residues: CASSFAGDSTDTQYF. Written as DNA, the CDR3 is TGTGCCAGCAGCTTCGCTGGGGATAGCACAGATACGCAGTATTTT. The chain has TRBV5-6 and TRBJ2-3; D uncertain. The V end was cut by 2 bases, the J end by 0 bases, with 10 bases between. CDR1 is SGHDT, CDR2 YYEEEE, per germline. The CDR3 runs to 15 residues.